This TCR beta chain comes out of a study of neoadjuvant anti-PD-1 for oral cavity cancer. Sequenced by immunoSEQ multiplex PCR; TCRdb stores in-frame clones only, minus some. This table holds roughly 36,000 clones, approximately 40% found once. The germline CDR1 and CDR2 sequences are MNHEY and SMNVEV (reference sequence). CDR3 length equals 14 residues. V was pared by 4 bases and J by 4 bases, with 13 bases between. Indicated time point: after neoadjuvant nivolumab, at surgical resection. The sequence was collected from a person aged 35 to 85 with oral cavity squamous cell carcinoma. The sample consisted of tumor tissue, taken after nivolumab (anti-PD-1) treatment. The gene calls are TRBV27 and TRBJ1-2; D is unresolved. This CDR3 reads CASSSTHKTYGYTF. The CDR3 region has the DNA TGTGCCAGCAGTTCTACTCACAAGACCTATGGCTACACCTTC.